Each of the 21 T cell receptor beta chains below was sequenced from the same sample in a study of T cell repertoires in cytomegalovirus infection. No antigens are known for them. TCRdb analysed the reads with MiXCR anew, one entry per CDR3 protein. The table has approximately 50,000 distinct CDR3 sequences, roughly 21% seen once. The sequencing here drew on CD8+ T cells from cultured PBMCs, taken from culture after CMV antigen stimulation. These receptors all stem from a human donor in good health (CMV status not recorded). Some clones in this sample may be carry-over from other donors' samples.

The chain has TRBV12-3 or TRBV12-4 and TRBJ1-5; D remains unclear. This CDR3 spans 16 amino acids. The V gene lost 5 bases and the J gene lost 4 bases, with 18 bases spanning the gap. CDR3 in amino acids: CASSTRTPRGNQPQHF. The DNA of the CDR3 is TGTGCCAGCAGTACTCGGACCCCTCGAGGAAATCAGCCCCAGCATTTT.

This clonotype was counted at least ten times. This sequence joins TRBV9 and TRBJ1-2; the D gene is possibly TRBD1 (5 bases). V lost 0 bases to trimming and J lost 4 bases, with 16 bases between them. The CDR3 sequence is 16 residues long. Per germline, CDR1 SGDLS and CDR2 YYNGEE. The chain's CDR3 is CASSVEQDLTPYGYTF. The CDR3 bases are TGTGCCAGCAGCGTAGAACAGGACTTGACTCCCTATGGCTACACCTTC.

This clonotype was picked up a small number of times. The chain couples TRBV11-2 to TRBJ2-4; D might be TRBD2 (7 bases). V was cut by 7 bases and J by 0 bases, with 13 bases left in between. The CDR3 extends over 15 amino acids. CDR1 SGHAT and CDR2 FQNNGV come from the germline V gene. CDR3 DNA sequence: TGTGCCAGCACCACCGGGGGGCTAGCCAAAAACATTCAGTACTTC. Its protein is CASTTGGLAKNIQYF.

This chain connects TRBV27 to TRBJ1-2; D is unresolved. The CDR3 spans 14 residues. From germline, CDR1 is MNHEY and CDR2 SMNVEV (reference sequence). V was cut by 0 bases and J by 2 bases, with 7 bases left in between. DNA of the CDR3: TGTGCCAGCAGTTTATCGTCGGGAAACTATGGCTACACCTTC. It encodes CASSLSSGNYGYTF.

This clonotype came up a few times. The chain uses TRBV6-2 or TRBV6-3 and TRBJ2-7; D possibly corresponds to TRBD1 (5 bases). Looked up from germline, CDR1 is MNHEY and CDR2 is SVGEGT. V was pared by 4 bases and J by 1 base, with 11 bases between. There are 14 residues in the CDR3. The CDR3: CASSWTSPSYEQYF. CDR3 nucleotides: TGTGCCAGCAGTTGGACAAGTCCGTCCTACGAGCAGTACTTC.

This clonotype was counted many times. This chain uses TRBV7-9 with TRBJ2-7; D not certain. V lost 5 bases, J lost 2 bases, and 7 bases lay in between. Germline values: CDR1 SEHNR, CDR2 FQNEAQ (reference sequence). The CDR3 has 12 residues. CDR3 coding DNA: TGTGCCAGCAGCCCTTACACCTACGAGCAGTACTTC. Translation: CASSPYTYEQYF.

This chain joins TRBV27 and TRBJ2-7; 8 bases are shared with TRBD1. The ends lost 4 bases at V and 2 bases at J; junction bases unmatched: 7. This CDR3 has 15 amino acids. CDR1 is MNHEY, CDR2 SMNVEV, per germline (reference sequence). The chain's CDR3 is CASSSLRTGTYEQYF. The CDR3 DNA sequence: TGTGCCAGCAGTTCGCTGAGGACAGGGACCTACGAGCAGTACTTC.

This clonotype was seen only a few times. CDR3 protein: CASSLDRGQNFYQETQYF. The CDR3 coding sequence is TGTGCCAGCAGCTTGGACAGGGGGCAGAATTTTTACCAAGAGACCCAGTACTTC. The J gene is TRBJ2-5, the V gene TRBV5-4; 9 bases match TRBD1. V lost 0 bases to trimming and J lost 0 bases; unmatched junction nucleotides: 9. Germline assignment: CDR1 SGHNT and CDR2 YYREEE (reference sequence). This CDR3 contains 18 residues.

This clonotype was observed a handful of times. V is TRBV6-6 and J is TRBJ2-3; D remains ambiguous. CDR3 length: 13 residues. Germline lookup yields CDR1 MNHNY and CDR2 SVGAGI (reference sequence). V lost 4 bases to trimming and J lost 3 bases, with 8 bases between them. The CDR3 coding sequence is TGTGCCAGCAGTTCCTTGGCGACAGATACGCAGTATTTT. It codes for CASSSLATDTQYF.

The chain combines TRBV5-6 with TRBJ2-1; D might be TRBD2 (7 bases). Germline V gene sequence: CDR1 SGHDT, CDR2 YYEEEE. The CDR3 is made up of 16 amino acids. V was pared by 4 bases and J by 2 bases, with 16 bases between. CDR3 sequence: CASSPSGGLTYNEQFF. The CDR3 region has the DNA TGTGCCAGCAGCCCTTCGGGGGGCTTAACCTACAATGAGCAGTTCTTC.

This clonotype is large within its sample. The chain is built from TRBV6-5 and TRBJ1-1, with 7 positions matching TRBD1. V shed 5 bases, J shed 4 bases, and the junction held 4 bases outside the gene matches. This CDR3 comprises 13 residues. Germline V gene data show CDR1 as MNHEY and CDR2 as SVGAGI. The CDR3 spells CASSLQGPTEAFF. CDR3 nucleotides: TGTGCCAGCAGTCTACAGGGGCCCACTGAAGCTTTCTTT.

The genes are TRBV7-7 and TRBJ1-2, with D possibly being TRBD1 (6 bases). This CDR3 is built from 15 residues. Per germline, CDR1 SSHAT and CDR2 FNYEAQ (reference sequence). Between the trimmed V and J ends, which lost 5 bases and 0 bases, there was a span of 13 bases. The CDR3 bases are TGTGCCAGCAGCGCTCTGGACAGCTCTAACTATGGCTACACCTTC. Protein sequence: CASSALDSSNYGYTF.

V is TRBV7-6 and J is TRBJ1-1; D gene unclear. CDR1 and CDR2 from the germline V gene are SGHVS and FNYEAQ. The length of the CDR3 is 14 residues. V lost 1 base and J lost 5, with 11 bases in between. CDR3 loop: CASSLGTVETEAFF. CDR3 in DNA: TGTGCCAGCAGCTTAGGAACGGTGGAAACTGAAGCTTTCTTT.

The chain has TRBV9 and TRBJ2-1; D possibly corresponds to TRBD1 (6 bases). The CDR3 runs to 18 residues. Deletions cut 3 bases from V and 2 bases from J, with 21 bases between. Per germline, CDR1 SGDLS and CDR2 YYNGEE. The CDR3 is CASSAGEAADFTYNEQFF. Here the CDR3 DNA reads TGTGCCAGCAGCGCAGGGGAAGCGGCGGATTTTACCTACAATGAGCAGTTCTTC.

The table lists this clonotype with a few counts. V usage is TRBV19 and J usage is TRBJ2-2, with 10 bases identical to TRBD1. Trimming took 6 bases from V and 2 from J; bases not matched to a gene: 15. CDR1 and CDR2 (germline): LNHDA, SQIVND (reference sequence). The CDR3 has 19 amino acids. The CDR3 sequence is CASSSRDRGRGINTGELFF. DNA for the CDR3: TGTGCCAGTAGCAGCCGGGACAGGGGACGGGGAATTAACACCGGGGAGCTGTTTTTT.

Ten or more counts support this clonotype. The J gene is TRBJ2-7, the V gene TRBV7-2, with TRBD2 matching over 10 bases. The CDR3 totals 14 residues. With V trimmed by 2 bases and J by 4 bases, 2 bases remained unmatched. Germline V gene lookup returns CDR1 SGHTA and CDR2 FQGNSA. The CDR3 DNA reads as TGTGCCAGCAGCTTACTAGCGGGGGATTACGAGCAGTACTTC. Residues: CASSLLAGDYEQYF. Filled out from reference TRBV7-2 and TRBJ2-7, the complete variable domain reads GAGVSQSPSNKVTEKGKDVELRCDPISGHTALYWYRQSLGQGLEFLIYFQGNSAPDKSGLPSDRFSAERTGGSVSTLTIQRTQQEDSAVYLCASSLLAGDYEQYFGPGTRLTVT.

In its sample, this clonotype was seen a few times. V usage is TRBV4-3 and J usage is TRBJ2-7, with unresolved D. Germline V gene data show CDR1 as LGHNA and CDR2 as YSLEER. The germline V and J ends were trimmed by 0 bases and 1 base, with 13 bases remaining between them. This CDR3 spans 16 amino acids. The CDR3 here is CASSQDYPTSSYEQYF. The CDR3 DNA follows: TGCGCCAGCAGCCAAGATTACCCGACGTCTTCCTACGAGCAGTACTTC.

This clonotype occurred a few times. V is TRBV7-6 and J is TRBJ1-1, with 8 bases that match TRBD1. This CDR3 region has 17 residues. Germline V gives CDR1 SGHVS, CDR2 FNYEAQ. V lost 2 bases and J lost 0; bases outside the gene matches: 8. For the CDR3, the DNA is TGTGCCAGCAGCTTATTCCGGACAGGGCTAATGAACACTGAAGCTTTCTTT. Protein: CASSLFRTGLMNTEAFF.

This chain connects TRBV15 to TRBJ2-2, with TRBD1 matching over 10 bases. The CDR3 consists of 16 residues. The germline gives CDR1 LNHNV, CDR2 YYDKDF (reference sequence). The junction had 4 bases not matched to a gene; V was cut back by 0 bases and J by 6 bases. The CDR3 spells CATSRETGTGAGELFF. In nucleotides, the CDR3 is TGTGCCACCAGCAGAGAGACCGGGACAGGGGCCGGGGAGCTGTTTTTT.

V is TRBV7-2 and J is TRBJ1-6; D is possibly TRBD1 (5 bases). Germline-derived CDR1 and CDR2 are SGHTA and FQGNSA. Deletions cut 2 bases from V and 14 bases from J, with 7 bases between. The CDR3 has 11 amino acids. CDR3 sequence (DNA): TGTGCCAGCAGCTTAAGAGGGGCCCTCCACTTT. Translated, it gives CASSLRGALHF.

The chain employs TRBV28 and TRBJ2-4, with D maybe TRBD2 (5 bases). Germline assignment: CDR1 MDHEN and CDR2 SYDVKM. V was shortened by 7 bases and J by 8 bases, with 15 bases between the two germline ends. The CDR3 has 13 residues. The CDR3 region has the DNA TGTGCCAGCACTGCGGGTCTTAGGGACATTCAGTACTTC. It codes for CASTAGLRDIQYF.